Detailed here is one T cell receptor beta chain. Antigen unknown. The data stem from a study of cytomegalovirus exposure and HLA in healthy donors. Whole-study findings and limits: The study labeled fewer than 200 TCR beta chains cytomegalovirus-associated. Under in vitro conditions, a few CMV-associated chains were confirmed as specific for CMV antigens. Both high specificity and high sensitivity reportedly marked the classifier's diagnosis of cytomegalovirus status.

CDR1 and CDR2 (germline): DFQATT, SNEGSKA (reference sequence). V was cut by 6 bases and J by 6 bases, with 9 bases left in between. This CDR3 spans 11 amino acids. The protocol was immunoSEQ multiplex PCR, while the TCRdb copy is restricted to in-frame clones and leaves out a portion. The sample shows tens of thousands of clones, around 95% of them seen only once. The sequence was obtained from a woman younger than 35 in good health and CMV-seropositive. The V and J genes are TRBV20-1 and TRBJ2-1; possible D gene TRBD1, 5 bases. Sequencing was performed on PBMCs. CDR3 sequence: CSAWGSNEQFF. The CDR3 region has the DNA TGCAGTGCCTGGGGCTCCAATGAGCAGTTCTTC.